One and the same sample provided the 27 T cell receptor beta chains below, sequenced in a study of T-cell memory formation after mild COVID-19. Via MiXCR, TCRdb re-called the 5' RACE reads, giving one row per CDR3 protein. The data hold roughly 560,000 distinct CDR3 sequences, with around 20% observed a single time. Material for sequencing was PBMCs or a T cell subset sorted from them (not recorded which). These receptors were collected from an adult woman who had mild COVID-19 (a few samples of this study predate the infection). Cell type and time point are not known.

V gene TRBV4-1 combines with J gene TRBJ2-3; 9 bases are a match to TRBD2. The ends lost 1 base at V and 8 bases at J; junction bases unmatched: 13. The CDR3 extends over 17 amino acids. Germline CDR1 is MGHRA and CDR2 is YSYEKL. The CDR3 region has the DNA TGCGCCAGCAGCCAAGGTTGGGGTAGCGGGGGTTCAGGTACGCAGTATTTT. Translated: CASSQGWGSGGSGTQYF.

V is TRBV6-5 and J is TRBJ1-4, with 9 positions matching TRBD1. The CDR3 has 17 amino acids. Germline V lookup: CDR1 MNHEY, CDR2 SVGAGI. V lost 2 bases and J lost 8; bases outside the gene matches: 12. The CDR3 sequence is CASSYIVFGQGLEKLFF. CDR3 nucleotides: TGTGCCAGCAGTTACATTGTATTCGGACAGGGGTTAGAAAAACTGTTTTTT.

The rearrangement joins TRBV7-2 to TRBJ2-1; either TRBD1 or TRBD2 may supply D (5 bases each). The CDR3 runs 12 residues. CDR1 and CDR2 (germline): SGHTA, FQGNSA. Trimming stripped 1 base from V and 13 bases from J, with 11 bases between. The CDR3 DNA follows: TGTGCCAGCAGCTTAGGGGGGATCGGCCAGTTCTTC. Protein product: CASSLGGIGQFF.

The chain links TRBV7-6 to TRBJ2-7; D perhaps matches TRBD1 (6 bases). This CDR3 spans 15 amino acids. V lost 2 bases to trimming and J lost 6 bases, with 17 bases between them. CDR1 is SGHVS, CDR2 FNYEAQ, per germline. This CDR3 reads CASSLIPGTSVEQYF. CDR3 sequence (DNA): TGTGCCAGCAGCTTAATCCCCGGGACATCGGTCGAGCAGTACTTC.

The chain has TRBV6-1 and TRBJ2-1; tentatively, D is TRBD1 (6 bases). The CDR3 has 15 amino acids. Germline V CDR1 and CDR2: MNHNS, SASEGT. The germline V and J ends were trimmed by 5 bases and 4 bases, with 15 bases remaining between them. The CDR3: CASSQPLGGYNEQFF. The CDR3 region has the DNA TGTGCCAGCAGTCAACCACTAGGGGGATACAATGAGCAGTTCTTC.

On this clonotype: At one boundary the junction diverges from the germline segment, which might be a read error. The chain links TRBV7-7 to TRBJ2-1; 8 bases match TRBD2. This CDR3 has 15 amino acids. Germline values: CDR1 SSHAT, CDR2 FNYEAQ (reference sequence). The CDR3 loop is CASSLSAGAYNEQFF. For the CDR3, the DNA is TGTGCTAGCAGCTTGTCAGCGGGAGCCTACAATGAGCAGTTCTTC.

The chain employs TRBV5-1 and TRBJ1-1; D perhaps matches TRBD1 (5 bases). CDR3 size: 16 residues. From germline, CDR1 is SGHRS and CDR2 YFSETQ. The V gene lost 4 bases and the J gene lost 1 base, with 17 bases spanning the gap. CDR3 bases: TGCGCCAGCAGCCCGAGACTGACAGCCCAGAACACTGAAGCTTTCTTT. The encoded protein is CASSPRLTAQNTEAFF.

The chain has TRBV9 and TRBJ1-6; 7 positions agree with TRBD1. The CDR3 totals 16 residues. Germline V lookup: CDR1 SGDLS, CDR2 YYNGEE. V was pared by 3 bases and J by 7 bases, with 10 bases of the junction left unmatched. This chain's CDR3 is CASSARGTAENSPLHF. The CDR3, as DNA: TGTGCCAGCAGCGCACGGGGGACAGCAGAGAATTCACCCCTCCACTTT.

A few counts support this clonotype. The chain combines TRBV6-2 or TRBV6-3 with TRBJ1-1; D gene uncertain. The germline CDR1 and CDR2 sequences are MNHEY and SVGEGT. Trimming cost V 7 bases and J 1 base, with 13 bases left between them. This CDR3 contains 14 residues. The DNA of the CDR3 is TGTGCCAGCATTGAAACAGCCAAGAACACTGAAGCTTTCTTT. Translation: CASIETAKNTEAFF.

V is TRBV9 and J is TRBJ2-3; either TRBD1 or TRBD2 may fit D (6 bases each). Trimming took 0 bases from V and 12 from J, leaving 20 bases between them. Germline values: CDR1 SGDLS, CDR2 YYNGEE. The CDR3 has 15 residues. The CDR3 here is CASSVATGKGGIQYF. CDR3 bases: TGTGCCAGCAGCGTAGCTACAGGAAAGGGGGGCATCCAGTATTTT.

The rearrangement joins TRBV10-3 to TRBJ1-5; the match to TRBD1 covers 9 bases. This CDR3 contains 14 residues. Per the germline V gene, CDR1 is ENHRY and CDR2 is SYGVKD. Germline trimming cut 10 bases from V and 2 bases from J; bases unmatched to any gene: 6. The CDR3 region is CATQGQGGNQPQHF. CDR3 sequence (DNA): TGTGCCACGCAGGGACAGGGAGGCAATCAGCCCCAGCATTTT.

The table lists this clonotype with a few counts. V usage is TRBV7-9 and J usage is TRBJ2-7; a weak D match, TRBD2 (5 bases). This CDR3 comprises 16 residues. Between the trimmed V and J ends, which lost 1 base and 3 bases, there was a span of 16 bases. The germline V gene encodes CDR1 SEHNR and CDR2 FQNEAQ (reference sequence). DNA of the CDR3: TGTGCCAGCAGCTTAGTTGGGCCTATAGCGTTCTACGAGCAGTACTTC. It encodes CASSLVGPIAFYEQYF.

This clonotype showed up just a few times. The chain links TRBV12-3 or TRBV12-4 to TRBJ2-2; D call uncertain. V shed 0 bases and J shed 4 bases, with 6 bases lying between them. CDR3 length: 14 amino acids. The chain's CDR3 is CASSLAGLTGELFF. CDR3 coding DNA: TGTGCCAGCAGTTTAGCCGGGCTCACCGGGGAGCTGTTTTTT.

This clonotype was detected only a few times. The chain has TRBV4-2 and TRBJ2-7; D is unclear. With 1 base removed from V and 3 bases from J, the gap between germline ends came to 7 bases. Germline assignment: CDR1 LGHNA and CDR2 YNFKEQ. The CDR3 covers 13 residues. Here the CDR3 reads CASSQGPVYEQYF. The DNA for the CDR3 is TGTGCCAGCAGCCAAGGACCTGTCTACGAGCAGTACTTC.

The CDR3 bases are TGCAGCGTTGAGAGTGGGTACACCGGGGAGCTGTTTTTT. Translating it yields CSVESGYTGELFF. The V gene is TRBV29-1, the J gene TRBJ2-2, with no clear D. CDR1 is SQVTM and CDR2 is ANQGSEA in the germline V gene. The V gene lost 3 bases and the J gene lost 3 bases, with 8 bases spanning the gap. The CDR3 runs 13 residues.

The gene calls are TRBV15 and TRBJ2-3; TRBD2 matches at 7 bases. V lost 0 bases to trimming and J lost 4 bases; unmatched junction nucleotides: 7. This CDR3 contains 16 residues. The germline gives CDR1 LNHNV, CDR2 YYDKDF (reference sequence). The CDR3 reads CATSRDRASGSDTQYF. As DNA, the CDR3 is TGTGCCACCAGCAGAGATAGGGCTAGCGGATCAGATACGCAGTATTTT.

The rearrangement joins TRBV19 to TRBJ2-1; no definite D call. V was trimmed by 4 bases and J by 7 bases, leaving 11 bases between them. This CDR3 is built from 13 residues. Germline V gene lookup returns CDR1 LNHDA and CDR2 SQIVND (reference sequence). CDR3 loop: CASSRVPRNEQFF. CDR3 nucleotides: TGTGCCAGTAGTAGGGTGCCCAGGAATGAGCAGTTCTTC.

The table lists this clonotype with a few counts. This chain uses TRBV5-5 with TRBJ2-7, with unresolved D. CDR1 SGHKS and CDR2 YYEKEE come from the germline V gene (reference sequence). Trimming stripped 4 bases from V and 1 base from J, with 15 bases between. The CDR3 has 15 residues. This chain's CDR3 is CASSPETALSYEQYF. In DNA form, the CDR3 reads TGTGCCAGCAGCCCGGAGACGGCGTTATCCTACGAGCAGTACTTC.

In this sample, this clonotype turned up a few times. CDR3 loop: CASSPEAGGGNQPQHF. The DNA of the CDR3 is TGTGCCAGCTCACCAGAGGCAGGGGGCGGCAATCAGCCCCAGCATTTT. The rearrangement uses TRBV18 and TRBJ1-5, with TRBD1 matching 8 bases. This CDR3 region has 16 residues. In germline, CDR1 is KGHSH, CDR2 LQKENI. Unmatched junction bases numbered 5, after V lost 2 bases and J lost 2 bases.

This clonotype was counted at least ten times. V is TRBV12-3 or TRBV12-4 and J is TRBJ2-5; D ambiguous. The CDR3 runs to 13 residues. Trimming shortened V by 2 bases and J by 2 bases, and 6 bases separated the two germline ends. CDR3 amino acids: CASSLWQQETQYF. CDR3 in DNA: TGTGCCAGCAGTTTATGGCAGCAAGAGACCCAGTACTTC.

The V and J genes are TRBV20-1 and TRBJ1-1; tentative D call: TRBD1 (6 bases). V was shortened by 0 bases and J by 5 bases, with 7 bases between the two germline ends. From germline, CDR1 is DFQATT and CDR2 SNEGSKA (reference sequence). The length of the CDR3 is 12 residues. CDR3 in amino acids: CSAREGATEAFF. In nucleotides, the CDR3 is TGCAGTGCTAGAGAGGGGGCGACTGAAGCTTTCTTT.

The CDR3 reads CASSFDKRTGTGELFF. The CDR3 DNA reads as TGTGCCAGCAGCTTCGATAAACGAACGGGGACCGGGGAGCTGTTTTTT. This chain joins TRBV5-4 and TRBJ2-2; D possibly corresponds to TRBD2 (5 bases). Per the germline V gene, CDR1 is SGHNT and CDR2 is YYREEE (reference sequence). Trimming left V 2 bases short and J 5 bases short, with 16 bases between. The CDR3 is made up of 16 amino acids.

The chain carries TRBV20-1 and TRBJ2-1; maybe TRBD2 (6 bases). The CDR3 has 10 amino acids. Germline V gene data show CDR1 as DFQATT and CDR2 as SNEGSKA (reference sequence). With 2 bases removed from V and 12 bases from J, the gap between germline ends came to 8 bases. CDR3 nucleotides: TGCAGTGCTAGACAGGAGGGGCAGTTCTTC. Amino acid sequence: CSARQEGQFF.

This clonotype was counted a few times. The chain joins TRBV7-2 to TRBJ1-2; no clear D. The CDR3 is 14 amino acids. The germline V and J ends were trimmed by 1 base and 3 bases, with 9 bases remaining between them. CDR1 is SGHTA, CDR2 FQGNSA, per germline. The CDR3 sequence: CASSLEKSYYGYTF. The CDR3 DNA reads TGTGCCAGCAGCTTAGAAAAGTCCTACTATGGCTACACCTTC.

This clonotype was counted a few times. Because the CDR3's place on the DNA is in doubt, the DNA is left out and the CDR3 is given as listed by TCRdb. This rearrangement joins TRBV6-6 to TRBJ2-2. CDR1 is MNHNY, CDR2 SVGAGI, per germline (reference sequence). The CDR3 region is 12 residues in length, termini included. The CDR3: CASSTSPGELFF.

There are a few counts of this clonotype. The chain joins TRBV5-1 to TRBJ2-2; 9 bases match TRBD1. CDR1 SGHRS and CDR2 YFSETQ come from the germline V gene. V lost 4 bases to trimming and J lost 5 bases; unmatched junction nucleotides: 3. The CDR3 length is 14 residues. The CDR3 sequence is CASSRDRETGELFF. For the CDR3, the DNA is TGCGCCAGCAGCCGGGACAGGGAAACCGGGGAGCTGTTTTTT. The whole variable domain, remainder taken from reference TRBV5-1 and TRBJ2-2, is KAGVTQTPRYLIKTRGQQVTLSCSPISGHRSVSWYQQTPGQGLQFLFEYFSETQRNKGNFPGRFSGRQFSNSRSEMNVSTLELGDSALYLCASSRDRETGELFFGEGSRLTVL.

This CDR3 is CSVSTGGRSYNEQFF. The CDR3 coding sequence is TGCAGCGTTTCGACAGGGGGCCGGTCCTACAATGAGCAGTTCTTC. This chain links TRBV29-1 with TRBJ2-1, with TRBD1 matching over 10 bases. CDR1 SQVTM and CDR2 ANQGSEA come from the germline V gene. The length of the CDR3 is 15 residues. Germline trimming cut 5 bases from V and 1 base from J; bases unmatched to any gene: 5.